This T cell receptor (beta chain) was recovered during a study of blood T cell repertoires in COVID-19. Turning to the study itself: Some COVID-19 samples were acute and others convalescent; all came from the United States, Italy and Spain. T cells, B-cell-depleted T cells, or PBMCs supplied cDNA or gDNA.

The CDR3 sequence is 12 residues long. V was clipped by 5 bases and J by 4 bases; unmatched bases: 1. Looked up from germline, CDR1 is MNHEY and CDR2 is SVGAGI. This clone was observed once. Per the study methods: Reference gene primer amplification in the assay estimated nucleated cell counts. Produced via immunoSEQ multiplex PCR; TCRdb's table is partial and in-frame only. The V and J calls and clone size were taken over from that table, and D and trimming were inferred from the DNA. The table includes roughly 260,000 clones, roughly 90% detected once. Input material: peripheral blood. V gene TRBV6-5 combines with J gene TRBJ1-2, with 7 bases matching TRBD1. This TCR was sampled from a man between 60 and 75 years old who had recovered from COVID-19. The chain's CDR3 is CASSRDSYGYTF. Written as DNA, the CDR3 is TGTGCCAGCAGTAGGGACAGCTATGGCTACACCTTC.